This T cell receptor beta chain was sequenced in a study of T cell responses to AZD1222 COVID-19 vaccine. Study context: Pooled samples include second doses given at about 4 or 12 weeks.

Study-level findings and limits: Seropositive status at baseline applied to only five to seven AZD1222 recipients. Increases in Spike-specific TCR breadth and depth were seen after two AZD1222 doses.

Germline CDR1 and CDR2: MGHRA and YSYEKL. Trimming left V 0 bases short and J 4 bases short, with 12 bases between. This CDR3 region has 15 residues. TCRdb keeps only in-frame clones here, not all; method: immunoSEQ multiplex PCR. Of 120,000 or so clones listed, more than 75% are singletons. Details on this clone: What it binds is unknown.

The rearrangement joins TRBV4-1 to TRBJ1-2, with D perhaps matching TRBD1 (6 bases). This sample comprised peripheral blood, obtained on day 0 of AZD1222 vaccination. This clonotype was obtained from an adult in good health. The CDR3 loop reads CASSQDGRGTYGYTF. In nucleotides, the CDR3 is TGCGCCAGCAGCCAAGACGGCAGGGGAACCTATGGCTACACCTTC.